The 27 T cell receptor beta chains in this list originate from one sample, sequenced in a study of T cells in Graves' hyperthyroidism and ophthalmopathy. Amplification yielded TCR beta CDR3 regions, with RNA transcripts as the source. Researchers ran a first-round RT-PCR on the TCR CDR3 using the HTBI primer set. Using its own MiXCR run on the multiplex PCR reads, TCRdb lists one record per CDR3 protein. The sample lists hundreds of thousands of distinct CDR3 sequences, over 15% occurring once. Sequencing was carried out using blood. The receptors stem from a woman aged 18-29 years with Graves' hyperthyroidism.

The chain has TRBV4-2 and TRBJ2-1; 7 nucleotides line up with TRBD2. The CDR3 is made up of 16 amino acids. V lost 1 base and J lost 0; bases outside the gene matches: 3. Germline assignment: CDR1 LGHNA and CDR2 YNFKEQ. CDR3 DNA: TGTGCCAGCAGCCAAGTTGGACTAGTCTCCTACAATGAGCAGTTCTTC. Its translation is CASSQVGLVSYNEQFF.

This clonotype appeared many times. V usage is TRBV2 and J usage is TRBJ2-7; TRBD1 matches at 11 bases. CDR1 and CDR2 (germline): SNHLY, FYNNEI. The CDR3 consists of 16 residues. Trimming removed 7 bases from V and 6 bases from J; junction bases left unmatched: 14. CDR3 sequence (DNA): TGTGCCAGCATGAAGGACAGGGGGCTCGGCGTGTTCGAGCAGTACTTC. As protein: CASMKDRGLGVFEQYF.

V is TRBV6-2 or TRBV6-3 and J is TRBJ2-7, with D tentatively TRBD2 (5 bases). This CDR3 is 14 amino acids long. Trimming shortened V by 3 bases and J by 2 bases, and 11 bases separated the two germline ends. Germline CDR1 MNHEY, CDR2 SVGEGT. The CDR3 DNA is TGTGCCAGCAGTTATGTAGCGAGACCCTACGAGCAGTACTTC. Translating gives CASSYVARPYEQYF.

The chain combines TRBV29-1 with TRBJ1-2; 10 bases map to TRBD1. The CDR3 covers 12 residues. Losses at the gene ends were 7 bases for V and 4 bases for J; bases not matched to a gene: 3. The germline gives CDR1 SQVTM, CDR2 ANQGSEA. CDR3 sequence: CSGTGGGYGYTF. In DNA form, the CDR3 reads TGCAGCGGGACAGGGGGGGGCTATGGCTACACCTTC.

This clonotype was found a few times. This sequence joins TRBV7-9 and TRBJ1-6, with a tentative D call TRBD1 (6 bases). The germline CDR1 and CDR2 sequences are SEHNR and FQNEAQ (reference sequence). The CDR3 runs 15 residues. The V and J ends lost 6 bases and 8 bases respectively, with 17 bases between them. The chain's CDR3 is CASRPSDRLDSPLHF. Here the CDR3 DNA reads TGTGCCAGCAGACCTTCTGACAGGCTCGATTCACCCCTCCACTTT.

This clonotype occurred a few times. The chain employs TRBV7-3 and TRBJ1-1; D is uncertain. In germline, CDR1 is SGHTA, CDR2 FQGTGA. V was cut by 5 bases and J by 8 bases, with 15 bases left in between. This CDR3 contains 13 residues. The CDR3 sequence: CASSPGEPFEAFF. For the CDR3, the DNA is TGTGCCAGCAGCCCTGGGGAACCATTCGAAGCTTTCTTT.

This clonotype was detected only a few times. The rearrangement links TRBV5-4 to TRBJ1-2; the D is unclear. The CDR3 runs 15 residues. V was shortened by 0 bases and J by 0 bases, with 9 bases between the two germline ends. From germline, CDR1 is SGHNT and CDR2 YYREEE (reference sequence). CDR3 bases: TGTGCCAGCAGCTTGGGGCAACCTGCTAACTATGGCTACACCTTC. It translates to CASSLGQPANYGYTF.

This clonotype was observed a handful of times. The chain employs TRBV24-1 and TRBJ2-3, with TRBD1 matching 9 bases. Losses at the gene ends were 0 bases for V and 0 bases for J; bases not matched to a gene: 3. The CDR3 runs to 17 residues. CDR1 and CDR2 from the germline V gene are KGHDR and SFDVKD. CDR3 in DNA: TGTGCCACCAGTGATTTGGCCGGGACAGGGAGCACAGATACGCAGTATTTT. It translates to CATSDLAGTGSTDTQYF.

The sample holds many counts of this clonotype. The V and J genes are TRBV6-5 and TRBJ2-5; TRBD2 matches 8 bases. V was clipped by 2 bases and J by 1 base; unmatched bases: 6. In germline, CDR1 is MNHEY, CDR2 SVGAGI. The CDR3 loop spans 16 amino acids. The CDR3 sequence: CASSYGLAGFQETQYF. As DNA, the CDR3 is TGTGCCAGCAGTTACGGGCTAGCGGGCTTCCAAGAGACCCAGTACTTC.

The V and J genes are TRBV9 and TRBJ1-6, with a possible D match to TRBD1 (5 bases). The CDR3 has 14 amino acids. Per the germline V gene, CDR1 is SGDLS and CDR2 is YYNGEE. The V end was cut by 7 bases, the J end by 4 bases, with 12 bases between. The CDR3 spells CASGKDTYNSPLHF. The CDR3 nucleotides read TGTGCCAGCGGCAAGGACACATATAATTCACCCCTCCACTTT.

This clonotype showed up many times. The rearrangement joins TRBV5-1 to TRBJ1-2; D not resolved. Germline V gene data show CDR1 as SGHRS and CDR2 as YFSETQ. V lost 2 bases and J 2 bases, leaving 10 bases between the germline ends. The CDR3 covers 14 residues. The DNA for the CDR3 is TGCGCCAGCAGCTTAACAACTACGAACTATGGCTACACCTTC. This sequence encodes CASSLTTTNYGYTF.

The V gene is TRBV7-8, the J gene TRBJ1-1; D perhaps matches TRBD1 (6 bases). With 6 bases removed from V and 0 bases from J, the gap between germline ends came to 11 bases. The CDR3 loop spans 14 amino acids. The V gene's germline CDR1 is SGHVS and CDR2 FQNEAQ. The CDR3 nucleotides are TGTGCCAGCAGACCCGGGGGCATGAACACTGAAGCTTTCTTT. Translating it yields CASRPGGMNTEAFF.

This clonotype was seen more than once but under ten times. The rearrangement uses TRBV6-5 and TRBJ2-2; possibly TRBD1 for D (6 bases). Germline assignment: CDR1 MNHEY and CDR2 SVGAGI. CDR3 length equals 19 residues. With 1 base removed from V and 1 base from J, the gap between germline ends came to 19 bases. The CDR3 is CASSYLRARTAVNTGELFF. CDR3 DNA sequence: TGTGCCAGCAGTTACTTACGAGCCCGGACAGCAGTGAACACCGGGGAGCTGTTTTTT.

This clonotype occurred a few times. The chain combines TRBV25-1 with TRBJ1-4; D remains ambiguous. CDR1 is MGHDK and CDR2 is SYGVNS in the germline V gene. The CDR3 is 16 residues long. V lost 2 bases and J 0 bases, leaving 10 bases between the germline ends. In DNA form, the CDR3 reads TGTGCCAGCAGTGAAGATATCCTACCAACTAATGAAAAACTGTTTTTT. Residues: CASSEDILPTNEKLFF.

There are many counts of this clonotype. The genes are TRBV9 and TRBJ2-7, with TRBD1 identical over 9 bases. Trimming cost V 0 bases and J 5 bases; bases outside gene matches: 6. The CDR3 is 15 amino acids. Germline assignment: CDR1 SGDLS and CDR2 YYNGEE. The CDR3 DNA follows: TGTGCCAGCAGCGTAGAGGGGACAGGGCTCAACGAGCAGTACTTC. Encoded protein: CASSVEGTGLNEQYF.

The chain combines TRBV18 with TRBJ1-2; D is perhaps TRBD1 (6 bases). CDR3 length equals 12 residues. Germline V lookup: CDR1 KGHSH, CDR2 LQKENI. V was clipped by 4 bases and J by 6 bases, with 9 bases between them. The CDR3 DNA reads TGTGCCAGCTCACAGGGGGGGCATGGCTACACCTTC. It specifies CASSQGGHGYTF.

This clonotype was seen a few times. The chain carries TRBV6-1 and TRBJ2-7; 9 nucleotides align to TRBD2. V was pared by 6 bases and J by 3 bases, with 9 bases of the junction left unmatched. This CDR3 is 15 amino acids long. Germline V lookup: CDR1 MNHNS, CDR2 SASEGT. The CDR3 sequence: CASRPSGGRLYEQYF. The CDR3 bases are TGTGCCAGCAGACCGAGCGGGGGGCGGCTCTACGAGCAGTACTTC.

This clonotype has ten or more counts. The V call is TRBV2, the J call TRBJ2-7, with unresolved D. Looked up from germline, CDR1 is SNHLY and CDR2 is FYNNEI. Trimming stripped 7 bases from V and 2 bases from J, with 18 bases between. The CDR3 totals 15 residues. The chain's CDR3 is CASTQLKGRAYEQYF. CDR3 nucleotide sequence: TGTGCCAGCACCCAGCTCAAAGGAAGGGCCTACGAGCAGTACTTC.

This clonotype turned up a few times. The rearrangement links TRBV6-1 to TRBJ1-6, with a tentative D call TRBD1 (6 bases). This CDR3 is built from 16 residues. Germline CDR1 and CDR2: MNHNS and SASEGT. V lost 6 bases and J lost 10, with 22 bases in between. CDR3 coding DNA: TGTGCCAGCAGCGTTTGGGGGCCGACTGCGTCCTCACCCCTCCACTTT. It yields the protein CASSVWGPTASSPLHF.

This chain joins TRBV7-2 and TRBJ2-5; D perhaps matches TRBD1 (5 bases). Per the germline V gene, CDR1 is SGHTA and CDR2 is FQGNSA. Trimming pared 8 bases from V and 1 base from J, leaving 23 bases between. This CDR3 comprises 17 residues. The CDR3 nucleotides read TGTGCCAGCTCACCAAGGTCCGGTGGGGCCATCCAAGAGACCCAGTACTTC. This codes for CASSPRSGGAIQETQYF.

J is TRBJ1-2 and V is TRBV5-8; D might be TRBD1 (6 bases). With 1 base removed from V and 0 bases from J, the gap between germline ends came to 10 bases. There are 15 residues in the CDR3. Germline loops: CDR1 SGHTS, CDR2 YDEGEE. CDR3 protein: CASSLWTVTNYGYTF. DNA for the CDR3: TGTGCCAGCAGCTTGTGGACAGTAACTAACTATGGCTACACCTTC.

In this sample, this clonotype turned up many times. The chain carries TRBV7-8 and TRBJ2-5, with D perhaps TRBD1 or TRBD2 (6 bases each). Germline CDR1 SGHVS, CDR2 FQNEAQ. CDR3 length: 16 amino acids. V lost 1 base to trimming and J lost 6 bases, with 18 bases between them. The CDR3, as DNA: TGTGCCAGCAGCTTAGTCGGGGGCAACCTCCCGCAGACCCAGTACTTC. Protein sequence: CASSLVGGNLPQTQYF. Filled out from reference TRBV7-8 and TRBJ2-5, the complete variable domain reads GAGVSQSPRYKVAKRGQDVALRCDPISGHVSLFWYQQALGQGPEFLTYFQNEAQLDKSGLPSDRFFAERPEGSVSTLKIQRTQQEDSAVYLCASSLVGGNLPQTQYFGPGTRLLVL.

In this sample, this clonotype turned up a few times. The CDR3 reads CASSQAHRGGEQYF. The DNA for the CDR3 is TGTGCCAGCAGCCAAGCACACAGGGGGGGCGAGCAGTACTTC. The V and J genes are TRBV3-1 and TRBJ2-7, with a possible D match to TRBD1 (8 bases). V was cut by 1 base and J by 6 bases, with 13 bases left in between. From germline, CDR1 is LGHDT and CDR2 YNNKEL (reference sequence). The CDR3 is 14 amino acids.

This clonotype was detected ten times or more. J is TRBJ1-5 and V is TRBV12-3 or TRBV12-4; TRBD1 aligns across 10 bases. This CDR3 is 16 amino acids long. V shed 5 bases and J 2 bases; nucleotides not matched to a gene: 6. CDR3 nucleotides: TGTGCCAGCAGTGCCCGACAGGGGGCAGGCAATCAGCCCCAGCATTTT. It translates to CASSARQGAGNQPQHF.

There are a few counts of this clonotype. The chain's CDR3 is CASSQERLAGGPDTQYF. CDR3 in DNA: TGTGCCAGCAGCCAAGAACGTTTAGCGGGAGGGCCGGATACGCAGTATTTT. V gene TRBV4-2 combines with J gene TRBJ2-3; 11 nucleotides agree with TRBD2. CDR1 and CDR2 from the germline V gene are LGHNA and YNFKEQ. With 0 bases clipped from V and 6 bases from J, the junction kept 8 bases outside the gene matches. The CDR3 runs to 17 residues.

A few counts support this clonotype. The chain combines TRBV20-1 with TRBJ2-1; 9 nucleotides align to TRBD2. The CDR3 runs to 13 residues. V lost 2 bases and J lost 8; bases outside the gene matches: 4. CDR1 and CDR2 (germline): DFQATT, SNEGSKA (reference sequence). The CDR3 DNA reads as TGCAGTGCTAGATCGCCTAGCGGGGATGAGCAGTTCTTC. This gives the protein CSARSPSGDEQFF.

There are many counts of this clonotype. The gene calls are TRBV5-1 and TRBJ1-2; maybe TRBD1 (5 bases). CDR1 and CDR2 (germline): SGHRS, YFSETQ. Trimming cost V 2 bases and J 5 bases, with 10 bases left between them. This CDR3 has 13 residues. The CDR3 sequence: CASSFDRLYGYTF. CDR3 sequence (DNA): TGCGCCAGCAGCTTCGACAGACTTTATGGCTACACCTTC.